The 5 T cell receptor beta chains below come from one sample, sequenced in a study of blood T cell repertoires in COVID-19. Profiling relied on immunoSEQ multiplex PCR, and the TCRdb table lists in-frame clones only, not all of them. The sample records around 400,000 clones, roughly 90% being singletons. Material: PBMCs or T cells enriched from blood (not recorded which). These receptors originate from a woman aged 35 to 49 who had been exposed to COVID-19.

This chain uses TRBV19 with TRBJ1-5; tentative D call: TRBD1 (6 bases). V was trimmed by 6 bases and J by 1 base, leaving 10 bases between them. The CDR3 is made up of 14 amino acids. Germline V gene data show CDR1 as LNHDA and CDR2 as SQIVND (reference sequence). CDR3 region: CASRKQGSNQPQHF. As DNA, the CDR3 is TGTGCCAGTAGGAAACAGGGAAGCAATCAGCCCCAGCATTTT.

This chain links TRBV30 with TRBJ2-7; 10 bases align to TRBD2. CDR1 and CDR2 from the germline V gene are GTSNPN and SVGIG (reference sequence). The CDR3 length is 12 residues. Trimming cost V 4 bases and J 9 bases; bases outside gene matches: 6. The CDR3 is CAWTSGSVVQYF. CDR3 in DNA: TGTGCCTGGACTAGCGGGAGTGTGGTGCAGTACTTC.

The J gene is TRBJ2-3, the V gene TRBV3-1 (or the pseudogene TRBV3-2), with 7 bases that match TRBD1. Per the germline V gene, CDR1 is LGHDT and CDR2 is YNNKEL (reference sequence). The CDR3 spans 19 residues. Trimming at V came to 0 bases and at J to 0 bases, leaving 12 bases not matched to a gene. For the CDR3, the DNA is TGTGCCAGCAGCCAAGATCCTCAACTTGACAGGGATAGCACAGATACGCAGTATTTT. Translated, it gives CASSQDPQLDRDSTDTQYF.

The chain employs TRBV2 and TRBJ1-1; TRBD1 agrees at 10 bases. Germline V lookup: CDR1 SNHLY, CDR2 FYNNEI. The V gene end was trimmed by 6 bases and the J gene end by 4 bases; junction bases not matched to a gene: 8. The CDR3 sequence is 15 residues long. Here the CDR3 reads CASRGDRGMITEAFF. As DNA, the CDR3 is TGTGCCAGCAGGGGGGACAGGGGAATGATCACTGAAGCTTTCTTT.

The chain couples TRBV5-1 to TRBJ1-3, with a tentative D call TRBD1 (6 bases). This CDR3 has 15 amino acids. From germline, CDR1 is SGHRS and CDR2 YFSETQ. Trimming stripped 6 bases from V and 2 bases from J, with 15 bases between. DNA for the CDR3: TGCGCCAGCAACTGGGCCCAGGGGCCTGGAAACACCATATATTTT. Its translation: CASNWAQGPGNTIYF. Supplemented by reference TRBV5-1 and TRBJ1-3, the full variable domain reads KAGVTQTPRYLIKTRGQQVTLSCSPISGHRSVSWYQQTPGQGLQFLFEYFSETQRNKGNFPGRFSGRQFSNSRSEMNVSTLELGDSALYLCASNWAQGPGNTIYFGEGSWLTVV.